These T cell receptor beta chains were read from a single sample in a study of T cell changes during pregnancy in multiple sclerosis. Profiling relied on immunoSEQ multiplex PCR, and the TCRdb table lists in-frame clones only, not all of them. The repertoire holds 20,000 to 25,000 clones, with over 85% as singletons. The input for sequencing was CD8+ T cells from peripheral blood mononuclear cells, taken in the third trimester of pregnancy. The receptors stem from a female donor with multiple sclerosis, enrolled in a pregnancy study. Both conserved end residues are part of each CDR3. A D gene is named only where the DNA matches it firmly. Only part of the rows carry a size: once, few, many, or a class if the clone is expanded.

D gene: .; clone size: once; V gene: TRBV19; J gene: TRBJ1-3; CDR3 protein: CASSRPAARFDTIYF; CDR3 DNA: TGTGCCAGTAGTCGTCCCGCGGCGAGGTTTGACACCATATATTTT
D gene: TRBD1; clone size: .; V gene: TRBV7-9; J gene: TRBJ2-7; CDR3 protein: CASSLRGPTDYDFSYEQYF; CDR3 DNA: TGTGCCAGCAGCTTAAGGGGGCCGACCGATTACGACTTCTCCTACGAGCAGTACTTC
D gene: .; clone size: once; V gene: TRBV27; J gene: TRBJ2-2; CDR3 protein: CASSFGQDTGELFF; CDR3 DNA: TGTGCCAGCAGTTTTGGTCAGGACACCGGGGAGCTGTTTTTT
D gene: .; clone size: .; V gene: TRBV6-5; J gene: TRBJ1-4; CDR3 protein: CASSYAYRTNEKLFF; CDR3 DNA: TGTGCCAGCAGTTACGCCTATCGGACTAATGAAAAACTGTTTTTT
D gene: .; clone size: .; V gene: TRBV30; J gene: TRBJ1-3; CDR3 protein: CAWSREGVGNTIYF; CDR3 DNA: TGTGCCTGGAGTCGAGAGGGTGTGGGAAACACCATATATTTT
D gene: .; clone size: .; V gene: TRBV7-9; J gene: TRBJ2-1; CDR3 protein: CASSLITGDNEQFF; CDR3 DNA: TGTGCCAGCAGCTTAATTACGGGGGACAATGAGCAGTTCTTC
D gene: TRBD2; clone size: .; V gene: TRBV27; J gene: TRBJ2-3; CDR3 protein: CASSYTPGTSVYTDTQYF; CDR3 DNA: TGTGCCAGCAGTTACACCCCCGGGACTAGCGTCTACACAGATACGCAGTATTTT
D gene: .; clone size: .; V gene: TRBV1; J gene: TRBJ1-4; CDR3 protein: CTSSQPSGLTNEKLFF; CDR3 DNA: TGCACCAGCAGCCAACCCTCAGGGTTGACTAATGAAAAACTGTTTTTT
D gene: TRBD1; clone size: once; V gene: TRBV6-1; J gene: TRBJ2-2; CDR3 protein: CASSFRTGVPGELFF; CDR3 DNA: TGTGCCAGCAGTTTCAGGACAGGGGTCCCCGGGGAGCTGTTTTTT
D gene: TRBD1; clone size: .; V gene: TRBV7-9; J gene: TRBJ1-1; CDR3 protein: CASSSPTGGKESNTEAFF; CDR3 DNA: TGTGCCAGCAGCTCGCCGACAGGGGGAAAGGAAAGCAACACTGAAGCTTTCTTT
D gene: .; clone size: .; V gene: TRBV9; J gene: TRBJ1-3; CDR3 protein: CASSRQGENTIYF; CDR3 DNA: TGTGCCAGCAGCCGCCAGGGCGAAAACACCATATATTTT
D gene: TRBD1; clone size: few; V gene: TRBV6-6; J gene: TRBJ1-2; CDR3 protein: CASTPGQGAVGYTF; CDR3 DNA: TGTGCCAGCACCCCGGGACAGGGCGCGGTTGGCTACACCTTC
D gene: TRBD2; clone size: once; V gene: TRBV28; J gene: TRBJ2-5; CDR3 protein: CASSFQLADFKETQYF; CDR3 DNA: TGTGCCAGCAGTTTTCAACTAGCGGATTTCAAAGAGACCCAGTACTTC
D gene: TRBD2; clone size: .; V gene: TRBV5-4; J gene: TRBJ2-1; CDR3 protein: CASSLGPRLAGLYNEQFF; CDR3 DNA: TGTGCCAGCAGCTTGGGCCCCCGACTAGCGGGACTCTACAATGAGCAGTTCTTC
D gene: .; clone size: .; V gene: TRBV27; J gene: TRBJ1-2; CDR3 protein: CASSRGHVTNYGYTF; CDR3 DNA: TGTGCCAGCAGTCGAGGACACGTCACTAACTATGGCTACACCTTC
D gene: TRBD1; clone size: once; V gene: TRBV7-2; J gene: TRBJ2-7; CDR3 protein: CASSEDRGSYEQYF; CDR3 DNA: TGTGCCAGCAGCGAAGACAGGGGGTCCTACGAGCAGTACTTC
D gene: TRBD2; clone size: .; V gene: TRBV6-5; J gene: TRBJ2-1; CDR3 protein: CASSYSASGSNEQFF; CDR3 DNA: TGTGCCAGCAGTTACTCGGCTAGCGGGAGCAATGAGCAGTTCTTC
D gene: .; clone size: .; V gene: TRBV4-3; J gene: TRBJ2-7; CDR3 protein: CASSQGIAIYEQYF; CDR3 DNA: TGCGCCAGCAGCCAAGGCATTGCGATCTACGAGCAGTACTTC
D gene: .; clone size: .; V gene: TRBV29-1; J gene: TRBJ2-7; CDR3 protein: CSVVKGPNYEQYF; CDR3 DNA: TGCAGCGTTGTAAAGGGGCCGAACTACGAGCAGTACTTC
D gene: TRBD2; clone size: .; V gene: TRBV19; J gene: TRBJ2-7; CDR3 protein: CASSYGLAGGYEQYF; CDR3 DNA: TGTGCCAGTAGTTACGGACTAGCGGGAGGTTACGAGCAGTACTTC
D gene: .; clone size: .; V gene: TRBV27; J gene: TRBJ2-1; CDR3 protein: CASSSGVYNEQFF; CDR3 DNA: TGTGCCAGCAGCTCGGGAGTGTACAATGAGCAGTTCTTC
D gene: TRBD2; clone size: .; V gene: TRBV13; J gene: TRBJ2-1; CDR3 protein: CASLTGTSGYNEQFF; CDR3 DNA: TGTGCCAGCTTAACGGGGACTAGCGGCTACAATGAGCAGTTCTTC
D gene: TRBD2; clone size: .; V gene: TRBV4-2; J gene: TRBJ2-1; CDR3 protein: CASSPGLAGNNEQFF; CDR3 DNA: TGTGCCAGCAGCCCGGGACTAGCGGGTAACAATGAGCAGTTCTTC
D gene: TRBD2; clone size: once; V gene: TRBV6-4; J gene: TRBJ2-3; CDR3 protein: CASSDGGGTDTQYF; CDR3 DNA: TGTGCCAGCAGTGACGGGGGGGGGACAGATACGCAGTATTTT
D gene: .; clone size: once; V gene: TRBV27; J gene: TRBJ1-1; CDR3 protein: CASSPSPDGAEAFF; CDR3 DNA: TGTGCCAGCAGCCCAAGTCCGGATGGGGCGGAAGCTTTCTTT
D gene: .; clone size: .; V gene: TRBV6-1; J gene: TRBJ2-5; CDR3 protein: CASRTSGLRGETQYF; CDR3 DNA: TGTGCCAGCAGGACCTCCGGTCTGCGGGGCGAGACCCAGTACTTC
D gene: .; clone size: .; V gene: TRBV28; J gene: TRBJ1-5; CDR3 protein: CASSLLGGGHQPQHF; CDR3 DNA: TGTGCCAGCAGTTTACTAGGAGGAGGACATCAGCCCCAGCATTTT
D gene: TRBD2; clone size: .; V gene: TRBV19; J gene: TRBJ2-7; CDR3 protein: CASSMGTSATYEQYF; CDR3 DNA: TGTGCCAGTAGTATGGGGACTAGCGCTACCTACGAGCAGTACTTC
D gene: .; clone size: .; V gene: TRBV5-1; J gene: TRBJ2-7; CDR3 protein: CASSSSGQVYEQYF; CDR3 DNA: TGCGCCAGCAGCTCATCGGGACAAGTCTACGAGCAGTACTTC
D gene: .; clone size: .; V gene: TRBV5-5; J gene: TRBJ1-1; CDR3 protein: CASSLAHMNTEAFF; CDR3 DNA: TGTGCCAGCAGCTTGGCCCACATGAACACTGAAGCTTTCTTT
D gene: .; clone size: .; V gene: TRBV19; J gene: TRBJ2-7; CDR3 protein: CASSISIVKRVSDEQYF; CDR3 DNA: TGTGCCAGTAGTATTTCCATTGTAAAGCGGGTTAGCGACGAGCAGTACTTC
D gene: .; clone size: .; V gene: TRBV27; J gene: TRBJ1-2; CDR3 protein: CASSSGIYGYTF; CDR3 DNA: TGTGCCAGCAGTTCTGGCATCTATGGCTACACCTTC